Listed below are T cell receptor beta chains from one sample, sequenced in a study of T cell responses to AZD1222 COVID-19 vaccine. The assay was immunoSEQ multiplex PCR, and TCRdb's table has in-frame clones only and misses some. The sample lists 90,000 to 150,000 clones; under 90% were seen once. The source was peripheral blood, collected on day 0 of AZD1222 vaccination. These receptors were obtained from an adult in good health. The CDR3 runs from the conserved cysteine through the conserved F or W. Fields, in order: D gene, V gene, clone size, J gene, CDR3 protein, CDR3 DNA. A D gene is named only where the DNA matches it firmly. Size tells how often a clone was seen (once, few, many) or the class of an expanded clone, and some rows leave it out.

>-|TRBV28|-|TRBJ1-2
CASIQASNYGYTF
TGTGCCAGCATACAGGCCTCTAACTATGGCTACACCTTC
>-|TRBV7-9|-|TRBJ1-1
CASSLYRDGGTEAFF
TGTGCCAGCAGCTTGTACAGGGACGGGGGTACTGAAGCTTTCTTT
>-|TRBV7-2|-|TRBJ2-2
CASSPYGELFF
TGTGCCAGCAGCCCCTACGGGGAGCTGTTTTTT
>-|TRBV5-1|few|TRBJ2-3
CASSLAGDGDYTQYF
TGCGCCAGCAGCTTGGCAGGCGACGGGGACTATACGCAGTATTTT
>-|TRBV6-2/TRBV6-3|-|TRBJ1-5
CASSLGVDPNQPQHF
TGTGCCAGCAGTTTGGGTGTGGACCCCAATCAGCCCCAGCATTTT
>-|TRBV6-1|-|TRBJ1-1
CASSPLGMNTEAFF
TGTGCCAGCAGTCCACTTGGGATGAACACTGAAGCTTTCTTT
>TRBD1|TRBV5-1|-|TRBJ2-5
CASSLLQGAQETQYF
TGCGCCAGCAGTTTACTACAGGGGGCGCAGGAGACCCAGTACTTC
>-|TRBV4-2|-|TRBJ1-2
CASSQVGTPSFYGYTF
TGTGCCAGCAGCCAAGTCGGGACTCCGAGCTTCTATGGCTACACCTTC
>-|TRBV7-8|-|TRBJ2-2
CASSLGHSTGELFF
TGTGCCAGCAGCTTAGGGCACAGCACCGGGGAGCTGTTTTTT
>-|TRBV28|-|TRBJ2-3
CASRKVADTQYF
TGTGCCAGCAGGAAGGTGGCAGATACGCAGTATTTT
>TRBD1|TRBV6-5|-|TRBJ2-3
CASSPGQEPDTQYF
TGTGCCAGCAGCCCGGGACAGGAGCCAGATACGCAGTATTTT
>TRBD1|TRBV10-1|-|TRBJ2-7
CASSPLPGQGNSYEQYF
TGCGCCAGCAGCCCTCTACCGGGACAGGGGAACTCCTACGAGCAGTACTTC
>-|TRBV6-5|-|TRBJ1-5
CASSYGEDQPQHF
TGTGCCAGCAGTTACGGGGAGGATCAGCCCCAGCATTTT
>TRBD1|TRBV27|-|TRBJ2-2
CASSFDPRQGSNTGELFF
TGTGCCAGCAGTTTCGACCCTCGACAGGGGTCGAACACCGGGGAGCTGTTTTTT
>TRBD1|TRBV6-5|few|TRBJ1-3
CASRNTGTARNTIYF
TGTGCCAGCAGGAATACCGGGACAGCAAGAAACACCATATATTTT
>-|TRBV7-9|-|TRBJ1-2
CASSSLGSPNYGYTF
TGTGCCAGCAGCTCCCTAGGGTCTCCTAACTATGGCTACACCTTC
>-|TRBV11-3|-|TRBJ2-1
CASSPSSHNEQFF
TGTGCCAGCAGCCCGTCTTCTCACAATGAGCAGTTCTTC
>-|TRBV28|-|TRBJ2-7
CASWRDQFSYEQYF
TGTGCCAGCTGGCGGGACCAATTCTCCTACGAGCAGTACTTC
>-|TRBV3-1/TRBV3-2|-|TRBJ1-6
CASSQGRGERSPLHF
TGTGCCAGCAGCCAAGGTCGGGGGGAAAGGTCACCCCTCCACTTT
>TRBD2|TRBV27|-|TRBJ2-7
CASSLYGGGPYEQYF
TGTGCCAGCAGTTTATACGGGGGAGGGCCCTACGAGCAGTACTTC
>TRBD1|TRBV3-1/TRBV3-2|-|TRBJ1-2
CASSPQGAGGYTF
TGTGCCAGCAGCCCCCAGGGGGCGGGGGGCTACACCTTC
>-|TRBV28|-|TRBJ1-4
CASSLGHLGEKLFF
TGTGCCAGCAGTTTGGGTCATTTAGGCGAAAAACTGTTTTTT
>-|TRBV6-5|-|TRBJ2-3
CASSYSRRQETQYF
TGTGCCAGCAGTTACTCGAGGAGACAGGAAACGCAGTATTTT
>-|TRBV6-5|-|TRBJ2-2
CASTKMAGATGELFF
TGTGCCAGCACCAAGATGGCGGGGGCCACCGGGGAGCTGTTTTTT
>-|TRBV2|-|TRBJ1-6
CASSEWGVSSYNSPLHF
TGTGCCAGCAGTGAGTGGGGCGTCAGCTCCTATAATTCACCCCTCCACTTT
>-|TRBV19|-|TRBJ2-7
CASSIVSRGEQYF
TGTGCCAGTAGTATAGTATCCAGGGGCGAGCAGTACTTC
>-|TRBV7-8|-|TRBJ2-1
CASSSQTGVGRNEQFF
TGTGCCAGCAGCTCCCAGACAGGCGTGGGGAGGAATGAGCAGTTCTTC
>-|TRBV5-8|-|TRBJ2-3
CASSFDPSRELRHTQYF
TGTGCCAGCAGCTTTGACCCCTCCAGGGAGCTAAGGCATACGCAGTATTTT
>TRBD1|TRBV6-5|-|TRBJ2-2
CASRLGQSDTGELFF
TGTGCCAGCCGCCTGGGACAGAGTGACACCGGGGAGCTGTTTTTT
>-|TRBV2|-|TRBJ2-4
CASSAGTSKNIQYF
TGTGCCAGCAGTGCCGGGACCTCCAAAAACATTCAGTACTTC
>TRBD1|TRBV5-5|-|TRBJ1-2
CASSSSRDRVYGYTF
TGTGCCAGCAGCTCGAGCCGGGACAGGGTATATGGCTACACCTTC
>TRBD1|TRBV6-5|-|TRBJ1-1
CASRGQGSTAFF
TGTGCCAGCAGGGGACAGGGGTCTACAGCTTTCTTT
>-|TRBV23-1|once|TRBJ1-2
CARRAGGYTF
TGCGCCAGACGAGCGGGCGGCTACACCTTC
>TRBD2|TRBV28|once|TRBJ2-1
CASSLWTSGRARNEQFF
TGTGCCAGCAGTTTATGGACTAGCGGGAGGGCCCGGAATGAGCAGTTCTTC
>-|TRBV30|-|TRBJ2-7
CAWQTATGYEQYF
TGTGCCTGGCAAACGGCAACAGGCTACGAGCAGTACTTC
>-|TRBV4-3|-|TRBJ1-2
CASSLLGGANYGYTF
TGCGCCAGCAGCCTCTTAGGAGGGGCAAACTATGGCTACACCTTC
>TRBD2|TRBV3-1/TRBV3-2|-|TRBJ2-3
CASSPPGAGGGEDTQYF
TGTGCCAGCAGCCCACCCGGGGCGGGGGGCGGTGAAGATACGCAGTATTTT
>TRBD1|TRBV10-1|-|TRBJ2-3
CASSGQGGDTQYF
TGCGCCAGCAGTGGACAGGGGGGTGATACGCAGTATTTT
>TRBD1|TRBV25-1|once|TRBJ1-4
CASSEPKGTGAEKLFF
TGTGCCAGCAGTGAACCCAAGGGGACAGGGGCCGAAAAACTGTTTTTT
>TRBD1|TRBV7-9|-|TRBJ2-1
CASSFSGGDEQFF
TGTGCCAGCAGCTTCTCAGGGGGAGATGAGCAGTTCTTC
>-|TRBV7-2|-|TRBJ2-2
CASSSPRGSTGELFF
TGTGCCAGCAGCTCTCCGAGGGGGAGCACCGGGGAGCTGTTTTTT
>TRBD1|TRBV5-1|few|TRBJ2-2
CASSLEGQGWTGELFF
TGCGCCAGCAGCTTGGAGGGACAGGGATGGACCGGGGAGCTGTTTTTT
>-|TRBV19|-|TRBJ2-3
CASSITGTDTQYF
TGTGCCAGTAGTATAACAGGGACGGATACGCAGTATTTT
>-|TRBV3-1/TRBV3-2|-|TRBJ2-7
CASSQAYRVPYEQYF
TGTGCCAGCAGCCAGGCCTACAGGGTACCCTACGAGCAGTACTTC
>-|TRBV7-9|-|TRBJ1-3
CASNQRSGNTIYF
TGTGCCAGCAACCAGCGCTCTGGAAACACCATATATTTT
>-|TRBV11-2|-|TRBJ2-5
CASSPTRTGETQYF
TGTGCCAGCAGCCCCACCCGGACCGGGGAGACCCAGTACTTC
>-|TRBV29-1|once|TRBJ1-1
CSVEEGMNTEAFF
TGCAGCGTTGAGGAGGGTATGAACACTGAAGCTTTCTTT
>TRBD1|TRBV7-9|few|TRBJ1-5
CASSLSRDRLYQPQHF
TGTGCCAGCAGCTTGTCCCGGGACAGATTGTATCAGCCCCAGCATTTT
>-|TRBV29-1|-|TRBJ2-1
CSLALSSYNEQFF
TGCAGCCTCGCATTGAGCTCCTACAATGAGCAGTTCTTC
>-|TRBV28|-|TRBJ2-1
CASSPQWNEQFF
TGTGCCAGCAGCCCCCAGTGGAATGAGCAGTTCTTC
>TRBD1|TRBV29-1|-|TRBJ2-7
CSVAAGTGVAEQYF
TGCAGCGTCGCCGCTGGGACAGGGGTAGCCGAGCAGTACTTC
>TRBD1|TRBV19|-|TRBJ2-1
CASGNRDRRNEQFF
TGTGCCAGTGGAAACCGGGACAGACGCAATGAGCAGTTCTTC
>-|TRBV27|-|TRBJ2-6
CASSSPNRGSGANVLTF
TGTGCCAGCAGTTCCCCCAATCGGGGTTCTGGGGCCAACGTCCTGACTTTC
>-|TRBV6-2/TRBV6-3|-|TRBJ2-3
CASSYKGGTSTDTQYF
TGTGCCAGCAGTTATAAGGGTGGGACGAGCACAGATACGCAGTATTTT
>-|TRBV19|-|TRBJ1-6
CASSKPAVYSPLHF
TGTGCCAGTAGCAAGCCGGCAGTCTATTCACCCCTCCACTTT
>-|TRBV4-2|-|TRBJ1-1
CASSQDRLLNTEAFF
TGTGCCAGCAGCCAAGATAGGCTCTTGAACACTGAAGCTTTCTTT
>-|TRBV9|-|TRBJ1-6
CASSAGDGNSPLHF
TGTGCCAGCAGCGCGGGGGACGGAAATTCACCCCTCCACTTT